Reported below is one TCR beta chain. Its antigen is not yet known. No clone much larger than this one lies a single base away; base qualities are absent. The data derive from a study of cytomegalovirus exposure and HLA in healthy donors (TCRdb year 2017). Context from the whole study: In an earlier analysis of about 560 of the donors, under 300 Gb of sequence data and 90 million to 120 million unique TCR beta sequences from 150 million to 200 million T cells were reported. An early release that covered roughly 600 HLA-typed donors contained about 300 gigabases of sequencing data and roughly 84 million unique TCR sequences. Of the 300 to 450 genotyped donors, around 81% fell in the genetic ancestry cluster associated with self-reported Caucasian donors. The study was designed to test whether signatures of past pathogen exposure could be identified by cataloging public T cell receptors. The study profiled the T cell repertoires of more than 500 subjects by immunosequencing and related them to cytomegalovirus serostatus. Besides the first cohort of roughly 700 subjects, a separate validation cohort made up of roughly 120 different subjects was used. The study combined high-throughput TCR immunosequencing, statistical association of individual TCRs with disease status, and machine learning to predict cytomegalovirus infection status. A later analysis re-analyzed previously published TCR beta repertoires from 666 donors and added high-resolution HLA genotyping to study TCR occurrence patterns. The later analysis used no new phenotypic data to find candidate immune exposures, relying instead on TCR beta sequences and their occurrence across donors. An earlier analysis of several hundred of the donors applied high-throughput TCR beta sequencing to assess whether each TCR beta V gene segment acted as functional or pseudogenic. Donor age, sex, ethnicity and CMV serostatus were compiled together with the repertoire data. A later genetic analysis used genome-wide SNP genotypes for about 60% of the 666 donors, treating that subset as a discovery cohort. Every repertoire in the discovery cohort had been generated on one and the same sequencing platform. Both class I and class II loci were covered by HLA typing, at four-digit resolution. Typing coverage differed by locus: A, B, C, DRB1 and DQB1 were typed in roughly 620-630 donors, DQA1 in around 500, DPA1 in around 600, and DPB1 in 400 to 480. Five DR-DQ haplotypes were handled as single units for association and clustering, since linkage in the cohort was strong. On average, about 200,000 unique TCR beta nucleotide sequences were sequenced per donor among some 430 genotyped donors of the cohort, with around 19% of those sequences being non-productive.

The CDR3 runs 16 residues from the cysteine to the phenylalanine. Just CDR3 DNA is preserved here, 48 bases in frame from base 1. The CDR1 and CDR2 encoded by the germline V gene (reference sequence) are MNHEY and SMNVEV. Trimming removed 5 bases from V and 1 base from J, leaving 16 bases between the germline ends. Receptors were amplified or captured by the immunoSEQ multiplex PCR assay. For the multiplex PCR, a mixture combining 60 forward primers for TCR Vbeta segments and 13 reverse primers for TCR Jbeta segments was used. The CDR3 region of rearranged TCR beta genes was amplified from genomic DNA with a multiplex PCR assay. Amplified TCR beta libraries were sequenced as 87-base-pair reads on the Illumina HiSeq System. From the authors' description of their analysis: A later analysis counted some 80 million unique TCR beta chains across the 666 repertoires, and approximately 11 million of these chains were shared by at least two donors. A nearest-neighbor algorithm error-corrected the raw reads and collapsed the reads into unique sequences, merging closely related sequences to remove PCR and sequencing errors. To assign V, D and J gene segments, CDR3 sequences were aligned to IMGT reference sequences. For a sequence to be retained, at least a six-nucleotide match to both a V gene segment and a J gene segment was required. A rearrangement counted as productive if the CDR3 had no stop codons and remained in frame with V and J, and every other rearrangement counted as non-productive. CDR3 was defined by IMGT convention, running from the second conserved V-encoded cysteine to the conserved J-encoded phenylalanine. The earlier analysis of about 590 of the donors excluded sequences that lacked an unambiguous match to a single V gene segment. An earlier analysis of 500 to 600 of the donors classified V segments as functional when productive rearrangements were above 56.7% and as segregating when the standard deviation between donors was above 5%. A statistical classification framework was built for diagnosing cytomegalovirus status from the catalog of TCR beta chain sequences. V and J gene assignment, in a later analysis, came from comparing TCR nucleotide sequences with IMGT/GENE-DB human TR gene sequences. In a later analysis, CDR3 sequences and most-parsimonious VDJ recombination scenarios were assigned using the TCRdist pipeline. In a later analysis, each TCR beta chain was defined by its CDR3 amino acid sequence together with its V-gene family, and reads without a unique V-gene family were excluded. A later analysis removed 592 highly shared, low-generation-probability nucleotide sequences to deal with suspected cross-contamination and a sequencing artifact. A later analysis calculated a clonal expansion index for each public chain from normalized within-repertoire ranks of inferred template counts. In a later analysis, generation probabilities were computed using a VDJ recombination model fitted to out-of-frame rearrangements, and the results were checked against IGoR. In a later analysis, TCR-TCR, TCR-HLA and TCR-CMV co-occurrence was scored with hypergeometric tests, and a repertoire-size bias correction was applied to TCR pairs. False discovery rates were estimated in a later analysis by permuting HLA or CMV assignments 20 times. In a later analysis, co-occurring TCRs were grouped using DBSCAN, and TCRdist sequence similarity was added for clustering within HLA-allele-positive subsets. Co-occurrence clustering excluded repertoires with fewer than 30,000 or more than 120,000 public chains, plus five with anomalous nucleotide sharing. The table was pulled from immuneACCESS by TCRdb, which kept in-frame rearrangements only. Such tables lose some clones; where checked, under half of the loss comes from unresolved V genes, and the rest has no known cause. Clone size and the V and J calls come from that table; the DNA yielded D and trimming. In this sample the table shows roughly 220,000 clones, around four fifths of which occur a single time. The ten largest clonotypes hold about 2.6% of the sample.

Study-wide conclusions, independent of this receptor: In an earlier analysis of 587 of the donors, most TCR beta V segments appeared in productive rearrangements about 90% or about 30% of the time, broadly matching IMGT annotations. V-gene and J-gene trimming of TCR beta chains was associated with a missense DCLRE1C variant in a later genetic analysis, and the association was replicated in an independent cohort. For the cohort, immune exposure information was limited to CMV serostatus. Assigning TCR associations to individual alleles was difficult when HLA alleles, especially DR and DQ, strongly co-occurred. Linkage disequilibrium might explain the correlated functional status among segregating V segments, but an unknown experimental factor could not be ruled out. In this cohort, only TCR beta chains were sequenced, and detectable features were limited by the absence of alpha or paired-chain data. According to the authors, the approach could potentially be generalized to other disease states and immunological phenotypes. The study gave a list of roughly 150 TCR beta chains associated with cytomegalovirus. While some public TCRs were present in many individuals, most TCR sequences turned up only very rarely across donors. Because counts were too low, fewer than 20 rarely observed V segments, including chromosome 9 orphons, were excluded from the earlier analysis of some 540 of the donors. A later analysis associated 15,000 or so TCR beta sequences with specific HLA alleles at a false discovery rate of 0.05. Most CMV-associated TCR beta chains appeared to be HLA-restricted in a later analysis, and the HLA associations seemed to be driven largely by CMV exposure. A group of highly shared sequence variants was considered likely to be a technical artifact of the sequencing pipeline. Compared with equally common non-associated chains, HLA-associated TCR beta chains in a later analysis were more clonally expanded and had lower generation probabilities. Compared with the 666-donor mean, donors in an Asian-associated ancestry cluster had fewer N-insertions in productive TCRs, according to a later genetic analysis. In both the original and validation cohorts, the classifier was reported to diagnose cytomegalovirus status with high specificity and sensitivity. A later analysis found that TCR association rates varied across HLA loci, with DRB1 alleles showing the most associated TCRs and HLA-C alleles the fewest. Some IMGT-functional V segments, including TRBV6-2 and TRBV6-3, could not be told apart with the 87-base-pair reads, so those segments were excluded. A further reported finding was that TCR beta sequences accurately predicted the HLA-A and HLA-B alleles for most subjects in the first cohort. Roughly uniform sequencing depth across donors was assumed in presence/absence analyses, although this assumption may not hold. In vitro tests confirmed that a few of the cytomegalovirus-associated TCR beta chains recognize cytomegalovirus antigens. In a later analysis, several top co-occurrence clusters were reported to appear linked to parvovirus B19, influenza, CMV and Epstein-Barr virus. Because some donors lacked HLA typing at each locus, the association tests relied only on the typed subset.

In total, 500 to 700 healthy bone marrow donors made up the cohort. All cohort members were sampled while nominally healthy, although unrecorded immune exposures were likely present. The donor tested CMV seronegative, placing the donor among the 350 to 400 seronegative members of the cohort. A peripheral blood sample was provided by each donor, and peripheral blood mononuclear cells were used for TCR beta sequencing. Genomic DNA extraction from the blood cell samples was performed with the Qiagen DNeasy Blood Extraction Kit. The sequence links TRBV27 to TRBJ2-3; a weak D assignment points to TRBD2 (6 bases agree). The receptor comes from a woman aged 40-49 years in good health and CMV-seronegative. Input material: PBMCs. For the CDR3, the sequence is CASSPKRSSGTDTQYF. The DNA sequence is as follows: TGTGCCAGCAGTCCCAAAAGGTCTAGCGGCACAGATACGCAGTATTTT.